The present entry profiles one TCR beta chain with its context. Its specificity is not known. This entry is derived from a study of OX40 agonist ivuxolimab in advanced cancers. Background on the study: The drug used for patients, ivuxolimab, was an agonistic anti-OX40 (CD134) antibody.

Generated by immunoSEQ multiplex PCR, the TCRdb table keeps only in-frame clones and is missing some. The sample contains approximately 31,000 clones, around 87% of which appear only once. The study, taken as a whole, reports: Some patients without response likewise showed low normalized clonal expansion. Both CD4+ and CD8+ T cell populations in blood had undergone clonal expansion by week 6 at 0.1 to 3.0 mg/kg. The work left the antigen specificity of expanded peripheral T cells undetermined.

Germline V gives CDR1 SGHRS, CDR2 YFSETQ. Trimming pared 0 bases from V and 5 bases from J, leaving 11 bases between. The CDR3 contains 15 residues. The TCR sequence derives from an adult with an advanced solid tumor such as melanoma, head and neck, liver or kidney cancer. This rearrangement joins TRBV5-1 to TRBJ2-2; D perhaps matches TRBD1 (5 bases). Sequenced material: CD4+ or CD8+ T cells sorted from blood, taken in a trial of the OX40 agonist ivuxolimab. CDR3 sequence: CASSLGQILTGELFF. In nucleotides, the CDR3 is TGCGCCAGCAGCTTGGGACAGATCTTAACCGGGGAGCTGTTTTTT.